This TCR beta chain appears in the sequencing data of a study of T cells in Graves' hyperthyroidism and ophthalmopathy. TCR beta CDR3 regions were amplified from RNA transcripts. A set of HTBI primers served as the primers for a first-round RT-PCR of the TCR CDR3. One entry per CDR3 protein results from TCRdb running MiXCR on the multiplex PCR reads. In the table there are approximately 600,000 distinct CDR3 sequences, around 20% of which are singletons. Duration under 3 months, a NOSPECS grade of at least 4, and a Clinical Activity Score of at least 3 characterized the ophthalmopathy patients. Uncontrolled infections, other autoimmune diseases, pregnancy or lactation led to exclusion of patients. Based on clinical symptoms, serum thyroxine and TRAb, thyroid ultrasound and orbital computed tomography, diagnoses were reached. Per germline, CDR1 MNHEY and CDR2 SMNVEV (reference sequence). CDR3 length: 16 residues. The junction had 6 bases not matched to a gene; V was cut back by 2 bases and J by 5 bases.

This clonotype was observed many times. The chain carries TRBV27 and TRBJ2-5, with 12 bases fitting TRBD2. The receptor was isolated from a young man with Graves' ophthalmopathy. Source material: blood. The CDR3 coding sequence is TGTGCCAGCAGTTTAAGACTAGCGGGAGTCGGGGAGACCCAGTACTTC. Translating it yields CASSLRLAGVGETQYF.